This entry concerns a single T cell receptor (beta chain). Its antigen is as yet unknown. Trimming cost V 5 bases and J 3 bases; bases outside gene matches: 12. CDR1 is MNHNS, CDR2 SASEGT, per germline. The CDR3 loop spans 17 amino acids. This sample stems from a study of identical twins. Study results and limitations: Beta out-of-frame sequences showed weaker excess sharing between twins. The study found excess low generation probability among twin-shared out-of-frame alpha sequences. Cross-sectional statistics, not tracking of the same donors, supported the conclusions.

Each CDR3 protein is one row after TCRdb ran MiXCR on the 5' RACE reads. Of 450,000 or so distinct CDR3 sequences in the sample, 12% to 15% were seen once. This sample was also put to use in a study of yellow fever vaccine responses in identical twins.

The receptor's source is a young woman in good health. The chain combines TRBV6-1 with TRBJ2-2; TRBD2 matches 7 bases. Material: CD4+ T cells sorted from blood. The CDR3 spells CASSPAVAGHHTGELFF. CDR3 nucleotide sequence: TGTGCCAGCAGTCCCGCGGTAGCGGGTCATCACACCGGGGAGCTGTTTTTT.